This T cell receptor (beta chain) was documented in a study of shared clonotypes between healthy human individuals. J gave up 5 bases and V 1 base, and 5 bases lay outside the gene matches. The length of the CDR3 is 15 residues. CDR1 and CDR2 from the germline V gene are LGHNA and YSLEER. Naive CD8 populations comprised CD45RO-negative cells positively selected for CCR7, excluding terminally differentiated effector memory CD45RA+ cells. Sequenced by immunoSEQ multiplex PCR; TCRdb stores in-frame clones only, minus some. The sample has around 2,000,000 clones; about 95% are singletons. This chain joins TRBV4-3 and TRBJ2-1; 7 bases fit TRBD2. Sequenced: naive CD8+ T cells sorted from blood. This receptor was taken from a man aged 18 to 35 in good health. The CDR3 region is CASSQVLAENNEQFF. Written as DNA, the CDR3 is TGCGCCAGCAGCCAAGTGCTAGCGGAGAACAATGAGCAGTTCTTC.